These 12 T cell receptor beta chains were all obtained from the same sample, sequenced in a study of shared clonotypes between healthy human individuals. Assay used: immunoSEQ multiplex PCR; TCRdb lists only in-frame clones, some missing. Of 2 million to 2.5 million clones in the sample, 85% to 95% are singletons; the top ten hold 0.13%. Sequenced material: naive CD4+ T cells sorted from blood. Subset: CD45RA+ positively selected. The origin of the receptors is a man between 18 and 35 years old in good health.

This clone was detected once. The chain couples TRBV7-6 to TRBJ2-2; D gene unclear. The germline V gene has CDR1 SGHVS and CDR2 FNYEAQ. The CDR3 runs to 15 residues. V lost 1 base and J lost 4, with 10 bases in between. CDR3 DNA: TGTGCCAGCAGCTTAGGAAGCAGGTCCACCGGGGAGCTGTTTTTT. This gives the protein CASSLGSRSTGELFF.

V usage is TRBV10-2 and J usage is TRBJ2-5; TRBD2 aligns across 9 bases. The CDR3 length is 15 residues. CDR1 and CDR2 (germline): WSHSY, SAAADI. V gave up 5 bases and J gave up 5 bases; unmatched junction bases: 9. The CDR3 bases are TGCGCCAGCAGTTTGGCCGGGACTAGCAGGGAGACCCAGTACTTC. Encoded protein: CASSLAGTSRETQYF.

The chain links TRBV10-2 to TRBJ2-3, with 9 bases lining up with TRBD2. Germline loops: CDR1 WSHSY, CDR2 SAAADI. CDR3 length: 16 residues. Trimming at V came to 1 base and at J to 3 bases, leaving 5 bases not matched to a gene. The CDR3 sequence: CASSEFLAGETDTQYF. The CDR3 DNA reads as TGCGCCAGCAGTGAGTTCTTAGCGGGGGAAACAGATACGCAGTATTTT.

This clone came up once. The V gene is TRBV5-4, the J gene TRBJ1-2, with 9 bases that match TRBD1. J lost 8 bases, V lost 5 bases, and 7 bases had no gene match. The CDR3 runs to 13 residues. Germline CDR1 SGHNT, CDR2 YYREEE (reference sequence). CDR3 bases: TGTGCCAGCAGAGCAACAGGGGGCCGGGGCTACACCTTC. Residues: CASRATGGRGYTF.

The rearrangement links TRBV18 to TRBJ2-5; D unresolved. The V gene lost 2 bases and the J gene lost 5 bases, with 9 bases spanning the gap. This CDR3 spans 13 amino acids. Germline assignment: CDR1 KGHSH and CDR2 LQKENI. The chain's CDR3 is CASSPVTAETQYF. The CDR3 DNA reads TGTGCCAGCTCACCAGTTACGGCCGAGACCCAGTACTTC.

Remarks on this clone: Germline and junction disagree at one end, which may indicate a read error. This chain uses TRBV6-6 with TRBJ2-7; the D gene is possibly TRBD1 (7 bases). The CDR3 extends over 13 amino acids. CDR1 and CDR2 from the germline V gene are MNHNY and SVGAGI (reference sequence). DNA for the CDR3: TGTGCCAGCAGTTTGTACAGTCCCCCCCAGGGGGGTTTC. The encoded protein is CASSLYSPPQGGF.

This chain joins TRBV7-2 and TRBJ1-1, with TRBD1 matching 8 bases. The length of the CDR3 is 15 residues. Trimming removed 5 bases from V and 1 base from J; junction bases left unmatched: 6. The germline V gene encodes CDR1 SGHTA and CDR2 FQGNSA. The CDR3 nucleotides read TGTGCCAGCAGCACTGGACAGGGCTCGAACACTGAAGCTTTCTTT. Its translation: CASSTGQGSNTEAFF.

This clone occurred many times. The J gene is TRBJ2-7, the V gene TRBV12-5; 8 bases match TRBD2. This CDR3 has 13 residues. Germline assignment: CDR1 LGHNT and CDR2 FRNRAP. With 6 bases clipped from V and 4 bases from J, the junction kept 5 bases outside the gene matches. CDR3 DNA: TGTGCTAGTGGAAAAGCGGGAGTGTACGAGCAGTACTTC. It yields the protein CASGKAGVYEQYF. Looking up the rest from reference TRBV12-5 and TRBJ2-7 gives the full variable domain: DARVTQTPRHKVTEMGQEVTMRCQPILGHNTVFWYRQTMMQGLELLAYFRNRAPLDDSGMPKDRFSAEMPDATLATLKIQPSEPRDSAVYFCASGKAGVYEQYFGPGTRLTVT.

This clone came up once. The rearrangement uses TRBV2 and TRBJ2-7, with D perhaps being TRBD1 or TRBD2 (5 bases each). Germline CDR1 is SNHLY and CDR2 is FYNNEI. The CDR3 runs to 13 residues. The germline V and J ends were trimmed by 7 bases and 2 bases, with 12 bases remaining between them. Here the CDR3 DNA reads TGTGCCAGCACCTACAGGACTCCCTACGAGCAGTACTTC. It encodes CASTYRTPYEQYF. The whole variable domain, remainder taken from reference TRBV2 and TRBJ2-7, is EPEVTQTPSHQVTQMGQEVILRCVPISNHLYFYWYRQILGQKVEFLVSFYNNEISEKSEIFDDQFSVERPDGSNFTLKIRSTKLEDSAMYFCASTYRTPYEQYFGPGTRLTVT.

A note on this clone: This same CDR3 is encoded by further DNA sequences in the sample. J is TRBJ1-2 and V is TRBV9; 9 bases match TRBD1. CDR1 SGDLS and CDR2 YYNGEE come from the germline V gene. The CDR3 length is 15 residues. The trim removed 4 bases at V and 2 bases at J, leaving 6 bases unmatched. The CDR3 DNA follows: TGTGCCAGCAGCCCAGGACAGGGGCCAAACTATGGCTACACCTTC. Amino acids: CASSPGQGPNYGYTF.

The chain carries TRBV6-1 and TRBJ1-1; D is uncertain. Deletions cut 1 base from V and 6 bases from J, with 9 bases between. In germline, CDR1 is MNHNS, CDR2 SASEGT. This CDR3 spans 13 amino acids. The CDR3 loop is CASSEVVPPEAFF. Here the CDR3 DNA reads TGTGCCAGCAGTGAAGTAGTTCCTCCTGAAGCTTTCTTT.

V gene TRBV30 combines with J gene TRBJ2-1; 11 bases are shared with TRBD2. Germline-derived CDR1 and CDR2 are GTSNPN and SVGIG (reference sequence). V trimming: 2 bases; J trimming: 3 bases; junction bases outside the gene matches: 9. This CDR3 spans 17 amino acids. CDR3 residues: CAWSPASGGKIYNEQFF. The CDR3 coding sequence is TGTGCCTGGAGTCCGGCTAGCGGGGGGAAAATCTACAATGAGCAGTTCTTC.